The 14 T cell receptor beta chains below were found in one sample sequenced in a study of cytomegalovirus exposure and HLA in healthy donors. It was with 60 Vbeta and 13 Jbeta primers that the PCR ran. Assay: immunoSEQ multiplex PCR; the TCRdb copy retains only in-frame clones and omits some. The table shows roughly 150,000 clones, with more than 70% occurring only once. The sequenced material came from PBMCs. Every receptor here comes from a man aged 30 to 45 in good health and CMV-seronegative.

The chain combines TRBV5-8 with TRBJ2-7; 10 bases are shared with TRBD1. J lost 5 bases, V lost 0 bases, and 2 bases had no gene match. The CDR3 has 14 residues. Per the germline V gene, CDR1 is SGHTS and CDR2 is YDEGEE. The CDR3 DNA reads as TGTGCCAGCAGCTTGGGGACAGGGGGAGACGAGCAGTACTTC. It translates to CASSLGTGGDEQYF.

In DNA form, the CDR3 reads TGTGCCTGCCGGCGGGAACATCCCTACTACAATGAGCAGTTCTTC. Translation: CACRREHPYYNEQFF. This chain links TRBV27 with TRBJ2-1; D perhaps matches TRBD2 (6 bases). This CDR3 spans 15 amino acids. Germline loops: CDR1 MNHEY, CDR2 SMNVEV (reference sequence). Trimming took 11 bases from V and 3 from J, leaving 20 bases between them.

The chain couples TRBV2 to TRBJ2-7, with 7 bases identical to TRBD2. CDR1 SNHLY and CDR2 FYNNEI come from the germline V gene. J gave up 0 bases and V 6 bases, and 2 bases lay outside the gene matches. This CDR3 comprises 13 residues. The chain's CDR3 is CASRGGVSYEQYF. DNA of the CDR3: TGTGCCAGCAGGGGGGGGGTCTCCTACGAGCAGTACTTC.

This sequence joins TRBV6-5 and TRBJ1-1, with D perhaps TRBD1 (5 bases). This CDR3 is built from 14 residues. The V gene lost 5 bases and the J gene lost 4 bases, with 14 bases spanning the gap. CDR1 MNHEY and CDR2 SVGAGI come from the germline V gene. This chain's CDR3 is CASSQRGRGTEAFF. The CDR3 nucleotides are TGTGCCAGCAGTCAGCGGGGGAGGGGCACTGAAGCTTTCTTT.

This clone qualifies as medium-sized. The chain joins TRBV27 to TRBJ1-4; TRBD1 matches 10 bases. J gave up 4 bases and V 5 bases, and 10 bases lay outside the gene matches. The CDR3 is made up of 17 amino acids. Germline CDR1 is MNHEY and CDR2 is SMNVEV (reference sequence). This CDR3 reads CASSPWTGGVLNEKLFF. CDR3 nucleotides: TGTGCCAGCAGTCCATGGACAGGGGGAGTACTTAATGAAAAACTGTTTTTT. Drawing the rest from reference TRBV27 and TRBJ1-4, the complete variable domain is EAQVTQNPRYLITVTGKKLTVTCSQNMNHEYMSWYRQDPGLGLRQIYYSMNVEVTDKGDVPEGYKVSRKEKRNFPLILESPSPNQTSLYFCASSPWTGGVLNEKLFFGSGTQLSVL.

V gene TRBV5-1 combines with J gene TRBJ1-1, with 8 nucleotides matching TRBD1. V lost 4 bases, J lost 1 base, and 9 bases stayed unmatched. CDR3 length: 16 residues. The germline V gene has CDR1 SGHRS and CDR2 YFSETQ. The CDR3 sequence: CASSIPGQASNTEAFF. CDR3 nucleotide sequence: TGCGCCAGCAGCATCCCGGGACAGGCCTCGAACACTGAAGCTTTCTTT. Variable domain in full (rest from reference TRBV5-1 and TRBJ1-1): KAGVTQTPRYLIKTRGQQVTLSCSPISGHRSVSWYQQTPGQGLQFLFEYFSETQRNKGNFPGRFSGRQFSNSRSEMNVSTLELGDSALYLCASSIPGQASNTEAFFGQGTRLTVV.

V and J are TRBV11-3 and TRBJ2-1, with TRBD2 matching 13 bases. This CDR3 has 18 residues. Germline trimming cut 5 bases from V and 8 bases from J; bases unmatched to any gene: 15. CDR1 and CDR2 (germline): SGHNT, YENEEA. CDR3 loop: CASSPTPRTSGSIDEQFF. CDR3 nucleotides: TGTGCCAGCAGCCCCACCCCGCGGACTAGCGGGAGTATAGATGAGCAGTTCTTC.

This clone was seen just once. The gene calls are TRBV19 and TRBJ2-1, with TRBD1 identical over 9 bases. CDR3 length equals 15 residues. V shed 4 bases and J 7 bases; nucleotides not matched to a gene: 8. The V gene's germline CDR1 is LNHDA and CDR2 SQIVND (reference sequence). The CDR3 protein is CASSTLGQGTNEQFF. The CDR3 coding sequence is TGTGCCAGTAGTACCCTAGGACAGGGGACGAATGAGCAGTTCTTC.

The chain carries TRBV5-1 and TRBJ2-3, with 8 bases fitting TRBD2. This CDR3 is 15 amino acids long. Germline V CDR1 and CDR2: SGHRS, YFSETQ. The V and J ends lost 0 bases and 3 bases, in that order; junction bases with no gene match: 3. In DNA form, the CDR3 reads TGCGCCAGCAGCTTGGCCGGGGGGGGGACAGATACGCAGTATTTT. This encodes CASSLAGGGTDTQYF. Based on the CDR3 plus reference TRBV5-1 and TRBJ2-3, the full variable domain is KAGVTQTPRYLIKTRGQQVTLSCSPISGHRSVSWYQQTPGQGLQFLFEYFSETQRNKGNFPGRFSGRQFSNSRSEMNVSTLELGDSALYLCASSLAGGGTDTQYFGPGTRLTVL.

V usage is TRBV5-1 and J usage is TRBJ1-1, with D hard to call. V lost 0 bases to trimming and J lost 2 bases, with 8 bases between them. Germline CDR1 and CDR2: SGHRS and YFSETQ. This CDR3 has 14 amino acids. The CDR3 DNA reads as TGCGCCAGCAGCTTGGTGAGTGGTAACACTGAAGCTTTCTTT. It encodes CASSLVSGNTEAFF.

The V call is TRBV25-1, the J call TRBJ2-7, with D perhaps matching TRBD2 (5 bases). Germline-derived CDR1 and CDR2 are MGHDK and SYGVNS. This CDR3 is built from 12 residues. Trimming left V 4 bases short and J 2 bases short, with 6 bases between. Here the CDR3 DNA reads TGTGCCAGCAGTGCGGAGGCCTACGAGCAGTACTTC. The encoded protein is CASSAEAYEQYF.

The genes are TRBV9 and TRBJ2-2, with a tentative D call TRBD2 (5 bases). Germline CDR1 reads SGDLS; CDR2 reads YYNGEE. V was pared by 4 bases and J by 6 bases, with 22 bases between. CDR3 size: 17 residues. The CDR3 sequence: CASSSRTGFGSAGELFF. Written as DNA, the CDR3 is TGTGCCAGCAGCTCGCGGACGGGGTTTGGGTCCGCCGGGGAGCTGTTTTTT.

This chain joins TRBV7-2 and TRBJ2-3; 13 bases line up with TRBD2. The CDR3 runs to 16 residues. V dropped 5 bases and J dropped 6; count of bases not matched to a gene: 8. CDR1 SGHTA and CDR2 FQGNSA come from the germline V gene. The CDR3 protein is CASSDTSGRADDTQYF. The CDR3 DNA is TGTGCCAGCAGCGATACTAGCGGGAGGGCCGATGATACGCAGTATTTT. The whole variable domain, remainder taken from reference TRBV7-2 and TRBJ2-3, is GAGVSQSPSNKVTEKGKDVELRCDPISGHTALYWYRQSLGQGLEFLIYFQGNSAPDKSGLPSDRFSAERTGGSVSTLTIQRTQQEDSAVYLCASSDTSGRADDTQYFGPGTRLTVL.

This chain connects TRBV12-5 to TRBJ1-1; D is possibly TRBD1 (6 bases). The germline V gene encodes CDR1 LGHNT and CDR2 FRNRAP. V lost 2 bases and J lost 4, with 8 bases in between. CDR3 length: 13 amino acids. Here the CDR3 reads CASGLTGSTEAFF. Here the CDR3 DNA reads TGTGCTAGTGGTTTGACAGGGTCCACTGAAGCTTTCTTT. The full variable domain, completed using reference TRBV12-5 and TRBJ1-1, is DARVTQTPRHKVTEMGQEVTMRCQPILGHNTVFWYRQTMMQGLELLAYFRNRAPLDDSGMPKDRFSAEMPDATLATLKIQPSEPRDSAVYFCASGLTGSTEAFFGQGTRLTVV.